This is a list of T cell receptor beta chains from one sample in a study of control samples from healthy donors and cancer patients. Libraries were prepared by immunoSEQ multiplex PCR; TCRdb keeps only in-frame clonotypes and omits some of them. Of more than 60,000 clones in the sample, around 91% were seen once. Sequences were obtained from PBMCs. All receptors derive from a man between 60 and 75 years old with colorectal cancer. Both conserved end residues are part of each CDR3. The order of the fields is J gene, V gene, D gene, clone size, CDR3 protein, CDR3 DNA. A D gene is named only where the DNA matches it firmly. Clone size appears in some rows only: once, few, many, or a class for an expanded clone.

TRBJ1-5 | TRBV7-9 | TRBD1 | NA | CASSLGQGWNQPQHF | TGTGCCAGCAGCTTAGGACAGGGGTGGAATCAGCCCCAGCATTTT
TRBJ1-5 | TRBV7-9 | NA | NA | CASSLGGPNQPQHF | TGTGCCAGCAGCCTAGGAGGGCCCAATCAGCCCCAGCATTTT
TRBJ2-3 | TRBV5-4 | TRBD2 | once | CASSLGPGAGGLTDTQYF | TGTGCCAGCAGCTTGGGCCCGGGGGCGGGGGGCCTCACAGATACGCAGTATTTT
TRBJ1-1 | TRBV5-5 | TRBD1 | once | CASSLGIYTGVNTEAFF | TGTGCCAGCAGCTTGGGTATATACACAGGGGTGAACACTGAAGCTTTCTTT
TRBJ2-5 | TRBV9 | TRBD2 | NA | CASSVGQRGASRETQYF | TGTGCCAGCAGCGTAGGTCAGCGGGGGGCGTCGAGAGAGACCCAGTACTTC
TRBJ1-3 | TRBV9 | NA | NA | CASSPTWSGNTIYF | TGTGCCAGCAGCCCCACCTGGTCTGGAAACACCATATATTTT
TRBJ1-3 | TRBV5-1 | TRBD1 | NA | CASSDRATGNTIYF | TGCGCCAGCAGTGACAGGGCCACTGGAAACACCATATATTTT
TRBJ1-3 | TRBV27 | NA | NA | CASSPLGQGLSGNTIYF | TGTGCCAGCAGCCCATTGGGCCAGGGCCTCTCTGGAAACACCATATATTTT
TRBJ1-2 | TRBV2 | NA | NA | CASSDGRSYGYTF | TGTGCCAGCAGTGACGGGCGTAGCTATGGCTACACCTTC
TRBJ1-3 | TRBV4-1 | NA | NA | CASSQGGYSGNTIYF | TGCGCCAGCAGCCAAGGGGGTTACTCTGGAAACACCATATATTTT
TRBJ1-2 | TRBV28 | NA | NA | CASSPDRIYGYTF | TGTGCCAGCAGCCCAGACAGAATCTATGGCTACACCTTC
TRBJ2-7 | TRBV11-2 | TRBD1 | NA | CASSLARGPHYEQYF | TGTGCCAGCAGCTTAGCGAGGGGGCCTCACTACGAGCAGTACTTC
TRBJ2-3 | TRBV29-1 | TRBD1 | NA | CSAVPQGAGDTQYF | TGCAGCGCCGTGCCCCAGGGGGCCGGAGATACGCAGTATTTT
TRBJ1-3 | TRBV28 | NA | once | CASSPAGSLDDTIYF | TGTGCCAGCAGCCCCGCGGGGAGCTTGGACGACACCATATATTTT
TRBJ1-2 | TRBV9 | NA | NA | CASSVGGGNYGYTF | TGTGCCAGCAGCGTAGGGGGAGGAAACTATGGCTACACCTTC
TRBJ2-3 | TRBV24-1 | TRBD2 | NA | CATSDLERGSTDTQYF | TGTGCCACCAGTGATTTGGAGCGGGGGAGCACAGATACGCAGTATTTT
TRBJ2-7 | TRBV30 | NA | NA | CAWSSPGTVTRYEQYF | TGTGCCTGGAGTTCCCCCGGGACCGTCACCCGGTACGAGCAGTACTTC
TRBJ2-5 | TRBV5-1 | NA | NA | CASSLGPSQETQYF | TGCGCCAGCAGCTTGGGACCTAGCCAAGAGACCCAGTACTTC
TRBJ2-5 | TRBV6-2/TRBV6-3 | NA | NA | CASSYNKFQETQYF | TGTGCCAGCAGTTACAACAAATTCCAAGAGACCCAGTACTTC
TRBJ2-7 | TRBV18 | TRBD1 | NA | CASSRDRQTGEQYF | TGTGCCAGCTCACGGGACAGGCAAACGGGGGAGCAGTACTTC
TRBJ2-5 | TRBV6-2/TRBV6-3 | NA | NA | CASSYSNRNLDQETQYF | TGTGCCAGCAGTTACTCGAATAGGAACCTTGACCAAGAGACCCAGTACTTC
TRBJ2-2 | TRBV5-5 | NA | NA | CASSSIEGGEPGELFF | TGTGCCAGCAGCTCTATCGAGGGGGGTGAGCCCGGGGAGCTGTTTTTT
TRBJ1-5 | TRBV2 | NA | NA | CASSVLGKNQPQHF | TGTGCCAGCAGTGTCTTGGGTAAGAATCAGCCCCAGCATTTT
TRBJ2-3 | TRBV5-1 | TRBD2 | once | CASSLDSRGGTDTQYF | TGCGCCAGCAGCTTGGATTCGCGGGGGGGCACAGATACGCAGTATTTT
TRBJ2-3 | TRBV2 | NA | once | CASSETDTQYF | TGTGCCAGCAGTGAAACAGATACGCAGTATTTT
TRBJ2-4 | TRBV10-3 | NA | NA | CAISDPGLAKNIQYF | TGTGCCATCAGTGACCCCGGACTAGCCAAAAACATTCAGTACTTC
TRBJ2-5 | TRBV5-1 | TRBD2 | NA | CASSPQIRGGRMETQYF | TGCGCCAGCAGCCCCCAAATCCGGGGGGGCCGTATGGAGACCCAGTACTTC
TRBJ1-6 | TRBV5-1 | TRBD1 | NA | CASSLTGQDNSPLHF | TGCGCCAGCAGCCTGACAGGGCAAGATAATTCACCCCTCCACTTT
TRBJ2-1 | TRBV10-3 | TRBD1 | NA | CAISNGQGEQFF | TGTGCCATCAGCAACGGACAGGGGGAGCAGTTCTTC
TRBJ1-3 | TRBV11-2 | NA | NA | CASSLGSLGNTIYF | TGTGCCAGCAGCCTCGGAAGCCTGGGAAACACCATATATTTT
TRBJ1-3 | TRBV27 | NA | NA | CASSLSSATISGNTIYF | TGTGCCAGCAGTTTATCGTCCGCGACTATCTCTGGAAACACCATATATTTT
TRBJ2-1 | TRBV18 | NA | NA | CASSPPLSLTGHNEQFF | TGTGCCAGCTCACCACCGTTATCCCTGACAGGCCATAATGAGCAGTTCTTC
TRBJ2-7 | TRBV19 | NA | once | CASSMADSYEQYF | TGTGCCAGTAGTATGGCTGACTCCTACGAGCAGTACTTC
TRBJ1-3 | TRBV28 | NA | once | CASSSGDRNTIYF | TGTGCCAGCAGTTCGGGGGATCGAAACACCATATATTTT
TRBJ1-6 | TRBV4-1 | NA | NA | CASSQEGSGASRSLHF | TGCGCCAGCAGCCAAGAGGGATCTGGGGCGAGCAGGTCCCTCCACTTT
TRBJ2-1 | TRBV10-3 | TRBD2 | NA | CAIRGTSSYNEQFF | TGTGCCATCAGGGGGACTAGCTCCTACAATGAGCAGTTCTTC
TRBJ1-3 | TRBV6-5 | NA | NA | CASSQQIPSGNTIYF | TGTGCCAGCAGCCAACAGATCCCCTCTGGAAACACCATATATTTT
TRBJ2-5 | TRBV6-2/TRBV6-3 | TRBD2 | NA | CASSYLAGETQYF | TGTGCCAGCAGTTACTTAGCGGGAGAGACCCAGTACTTC
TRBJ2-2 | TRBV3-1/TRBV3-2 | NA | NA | CASSQSGGTTGELFF | TGTGCCAGCAGCCAATCCGGGGGCACTACCGGGGAGCTGTTTTTT
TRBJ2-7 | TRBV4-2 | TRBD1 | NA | CASSQGTGNNEQYF | TGTGCCAGCAGCCAGGGGACAGGGAACAACGAGCAGTACTTC
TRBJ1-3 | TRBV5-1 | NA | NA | CASSLAPGSSGNTIYF | TGCGCCAGCAGCTTGGCACCGGGGAGCTCTGGAAACACCATATATTTT
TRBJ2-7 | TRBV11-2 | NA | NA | CASSLTRSYEQYF | TGTGCCAGCAGCTTAACTCGCTCCTACGAGCAGTACTTC
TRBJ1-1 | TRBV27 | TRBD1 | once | CASRRDSAEAFF | TGTGCCAGCAGGCGGGACAGCGCTGAAGCTTTCTTT
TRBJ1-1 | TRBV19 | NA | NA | CASRHPGLNTEAFF | TGTGCCAGTAGACACCCTGGACTGAACACTGAAGCTTTCTTT
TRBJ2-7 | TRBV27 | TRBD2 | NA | CASSPPGLAKYEQYF | TGTGCCAGCAGCCCACCCGGACTAGCAAAGTACGAGCAGTACTTC
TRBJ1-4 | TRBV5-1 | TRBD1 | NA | CASSLGGQSNEKLFF | TGCGCCAGCAGCTTGGGGGGACAGAGTAATGAAAAACTGTTTTTT
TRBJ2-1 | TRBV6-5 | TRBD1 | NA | CASSFGTGAQFF | TGTGCCAGCAGCTTTGGGACAGGGGCGCAGTTCTTC
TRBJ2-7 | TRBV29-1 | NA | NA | CSAGRGTYEQYF | TGCAGCGCCGGACGGGGCACCTACGAGCAGTACTTC
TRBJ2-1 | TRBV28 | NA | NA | CASSPGDGYNEQFF | TGTGCCAGCAGCCCCGGAGATGGGTACAATGAGCAGTTCTTC
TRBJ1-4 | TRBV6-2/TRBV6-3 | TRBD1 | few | CASSAIPGQGGRMNEKLFF | TGTGCCAGCAGCGCCATTCCGGGACAGGGGGGAAGAATGAATGAAAAACTGTTTTTT
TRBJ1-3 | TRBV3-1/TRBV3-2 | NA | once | CASSHPCLHARNTIYF | TGTGCCAGCAGCCACCCATGTTTACACGCACGAAACACCATATATTTT